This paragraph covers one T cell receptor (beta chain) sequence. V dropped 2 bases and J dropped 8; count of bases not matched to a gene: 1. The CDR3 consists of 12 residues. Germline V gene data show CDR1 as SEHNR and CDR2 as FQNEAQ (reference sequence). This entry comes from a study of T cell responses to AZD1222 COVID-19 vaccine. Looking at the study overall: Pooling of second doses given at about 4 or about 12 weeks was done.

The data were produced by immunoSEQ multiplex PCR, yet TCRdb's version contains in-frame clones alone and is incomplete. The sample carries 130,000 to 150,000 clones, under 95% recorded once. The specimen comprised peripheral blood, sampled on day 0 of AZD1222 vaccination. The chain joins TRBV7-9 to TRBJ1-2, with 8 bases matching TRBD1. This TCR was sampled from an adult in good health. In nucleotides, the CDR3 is TGTGCCAGCAGCTTACAGGGGGCGGGCTACACCTTC. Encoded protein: CASSLQGAGYTF.